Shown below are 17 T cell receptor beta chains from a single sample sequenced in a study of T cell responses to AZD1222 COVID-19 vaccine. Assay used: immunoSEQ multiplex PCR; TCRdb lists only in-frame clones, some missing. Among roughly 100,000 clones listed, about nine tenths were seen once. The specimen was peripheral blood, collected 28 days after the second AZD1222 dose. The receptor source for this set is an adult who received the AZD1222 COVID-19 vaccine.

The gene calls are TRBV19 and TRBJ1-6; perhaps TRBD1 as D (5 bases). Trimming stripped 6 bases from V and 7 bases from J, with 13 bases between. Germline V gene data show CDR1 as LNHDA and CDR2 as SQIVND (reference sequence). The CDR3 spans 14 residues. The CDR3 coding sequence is TGTGCCAGTAGGGGGGTGGCAGACAATTCACCCCTCCACTTT. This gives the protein CASRGVADNSPLHF.

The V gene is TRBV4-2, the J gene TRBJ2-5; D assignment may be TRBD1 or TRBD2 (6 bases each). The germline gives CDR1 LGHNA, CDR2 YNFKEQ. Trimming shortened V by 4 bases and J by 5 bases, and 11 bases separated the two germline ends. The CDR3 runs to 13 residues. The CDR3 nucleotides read TGTGCCAGCAGCCCGGGGGCGAGGGAGACCCAGTACTTC. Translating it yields CASSPGARETQYF.

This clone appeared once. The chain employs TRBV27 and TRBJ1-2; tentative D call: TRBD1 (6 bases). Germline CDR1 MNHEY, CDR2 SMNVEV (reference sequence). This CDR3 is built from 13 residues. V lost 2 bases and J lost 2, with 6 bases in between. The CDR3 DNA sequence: TGTGCCAGCAGTTTAACAGGGAACTATGGCTACACCTTC. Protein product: CASSLTGNYGYTF.

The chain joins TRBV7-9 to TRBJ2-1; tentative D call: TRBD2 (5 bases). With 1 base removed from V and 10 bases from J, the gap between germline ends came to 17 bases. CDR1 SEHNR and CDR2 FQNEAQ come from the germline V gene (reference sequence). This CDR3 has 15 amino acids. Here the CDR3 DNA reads TGTGCCAGCAGCTTAGGGGGAGCTGAGGAGCAGGAGCAGTTCTTC. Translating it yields CASSLGGAEEQEQFF.

This CDR3 reads CASSEPLGSRGNGELFF. CDR3 nucleotides: TGTGCCAGCAGTGAACCCCTGGGGTCCAGGGGAAACGGGGAGCTGTTTTTT. The V call is TRBV25-1, the J call TRBJ2-2; maybe TRBD1 (6 bases). The CDR3 contains 17 residues. Trimming shortened V by 2 bases and J by 7 bases, and 20 bases separated the two germline ends. Germline V gene lookup returns CDR1 MGHDK and CDR2 SYGVNS.

The CDR3 loop is CASSFSSGGRADTQYF. CDR3 sequence (DNA): TGTGCCAGCAGCTTTTCTAGCGGGGGCCGGGCAGATACGCAGTATTTT. The chain couples TRBV7-2 to TRBJ2-3; 10 nucleotides line up with TRBD2. The germline gives CDR1 SGHTA, CDR2 FQGNSA. V dropped 3 bases and J dropped 4; count of bases not matched to a gene: 7. This CDR3 has 16 residues.

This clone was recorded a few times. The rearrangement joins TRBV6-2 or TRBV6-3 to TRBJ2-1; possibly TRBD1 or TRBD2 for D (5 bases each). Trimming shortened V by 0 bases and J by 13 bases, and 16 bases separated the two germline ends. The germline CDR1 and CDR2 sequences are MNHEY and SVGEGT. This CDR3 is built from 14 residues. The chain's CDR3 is CASSYSSVPGRQFF. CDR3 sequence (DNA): TGTGCCAGCAGTTACTCGAGTGTGCCAGGGAGACAGTTCTTC.

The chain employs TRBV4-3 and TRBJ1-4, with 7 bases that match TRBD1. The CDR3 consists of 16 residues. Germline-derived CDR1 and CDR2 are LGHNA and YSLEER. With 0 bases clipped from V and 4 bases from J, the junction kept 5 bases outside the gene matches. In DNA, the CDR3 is TGCGCCAGCAGCCAAGATCCGACAGGGAGTAATGAAAAACTGTTTTTT. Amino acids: CASSQDPTGSNEKLFF.

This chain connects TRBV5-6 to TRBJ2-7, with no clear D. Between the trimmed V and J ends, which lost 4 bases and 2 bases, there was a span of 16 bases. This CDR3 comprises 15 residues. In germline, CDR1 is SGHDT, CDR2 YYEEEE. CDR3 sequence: CASSQRPIPPYEQYF. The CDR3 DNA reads TGTGCCAGCAGCCAACGACCCATCCCCCCCTACGAGCAGTACTTC.

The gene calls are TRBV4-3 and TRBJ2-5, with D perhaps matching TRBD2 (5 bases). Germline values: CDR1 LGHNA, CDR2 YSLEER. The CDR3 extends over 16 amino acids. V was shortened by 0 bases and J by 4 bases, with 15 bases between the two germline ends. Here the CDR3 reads CASSQDFRGPLETQYF. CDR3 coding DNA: TGCGCCAGCAGCCAAGATTTTCGAGGGCCCTTAGAGACCCAGTACTTC.

CDR3 residues: CASSLLGKGQPQHF. CDR3 DNA: TGTGCCAGCAGCTTACTGGGAAAGGGTCAGCCCCAGCATTTT. This chain connects TRBV7-2 to TRBJ1-5; no reliable D call. V was pared by 2 bases and J by 6 bases, with 11 bases between. This CDR3 contains 14 residues. The germline CDR1 and CDR2 sequences are SGHTA and FQGNSA.

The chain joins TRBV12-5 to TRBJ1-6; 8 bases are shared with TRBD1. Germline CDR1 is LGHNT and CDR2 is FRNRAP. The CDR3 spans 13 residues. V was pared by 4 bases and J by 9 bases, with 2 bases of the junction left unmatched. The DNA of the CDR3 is TGTGCTAGTGGTTCCGGACAGGGTTCACCCCTCCACTTT. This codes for CASGSGQGSPLHF. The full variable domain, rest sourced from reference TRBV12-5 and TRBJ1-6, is DARVTQTPRHKVTEMGQEVTMRCQPILGHNTVFWYRQTMMQGLELLAYFRNRAPLDDSGMPKDRFSAEMPDATLATLKIQPSEPRDSAVYFCASGSGQGSPLHFGNGTRLTVT.

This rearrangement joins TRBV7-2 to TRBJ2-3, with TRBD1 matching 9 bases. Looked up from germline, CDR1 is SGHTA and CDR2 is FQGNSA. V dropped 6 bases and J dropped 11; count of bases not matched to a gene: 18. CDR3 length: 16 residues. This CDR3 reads CASSFTGTGIQGGQYF. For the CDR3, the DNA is TGTGCCAGCAGTTTTACCGGGACAGGGATCCAGGGTGGGCAGTATTTT.

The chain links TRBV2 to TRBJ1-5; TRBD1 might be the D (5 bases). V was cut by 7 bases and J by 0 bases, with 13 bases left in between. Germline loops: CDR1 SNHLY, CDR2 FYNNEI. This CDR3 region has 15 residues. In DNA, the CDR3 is TGTGCCAGCAAAAGGGTGGGGGGTAGCAATCAGCCCCAGCATTTT. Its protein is CASKRVGGSNQPQHF.

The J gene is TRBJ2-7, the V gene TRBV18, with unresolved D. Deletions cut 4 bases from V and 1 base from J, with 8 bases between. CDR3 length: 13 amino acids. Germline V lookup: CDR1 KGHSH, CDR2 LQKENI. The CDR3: CASSLLLSYEQYF. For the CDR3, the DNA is TGTGCCAGCTCACTATTACTGTCCTACGAGCAGTACTTC.

CDR3 sequence: CASSILAGGTVRGYSNQPQHF. The CDR3 nucleotides are TGTGCCAGTAGTATCCTCGCGGGGGGGACAGTCCGGGGCTATAGCAATCAGCCCCAGCATTTT. The rearrangement uses TRBV19 and TRBJ1-5, with TRBD1 identical over 7 bases. Germline V gene sequence: CDR1 LNHDA, CDR2 SQIVND (reference sequence). The CDR3 covers 21 residues. Trimming took 3 bases from V and 0 from J; bases not matched to a gene: 20.

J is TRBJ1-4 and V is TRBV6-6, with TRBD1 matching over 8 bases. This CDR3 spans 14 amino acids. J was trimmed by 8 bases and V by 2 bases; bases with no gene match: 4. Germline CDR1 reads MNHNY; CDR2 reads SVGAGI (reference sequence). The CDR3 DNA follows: TGTGCCAGCAGTTACCCAGGGGGCGAGGAAAAACTGTTTTTT. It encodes CASSYPGGEEKLFF.